This T cell receptor (beta chain) comes out of a study of prognosis after radiotherapy for stage I lung cancer. The TCR beta CDR3 region was amplified from genomic DNA, with two rounds of multiplex PCR being used for the amplification. First-round PCR used primers specific to each TRBV and TRBJ gene. TCRdb reanalysed the multiplex PCR reads using MiXCR and keeps one entry per CDR3 protein. The sample holds about 36,000 distinct CDR3 sequences, around 34% seen once. This CDR3 contains 18 residues. Germline values: CDR1 DFQATT, CDR2 SNEGSKA (reference sequence). The trim removed 0 bases at V and 0 bases at J, leaving 11 bases unmatched. This clonotype was detected many times.

The rearrangement links TRBV20-1 to TRBJ1-5; 7 bases line up with TRBD1. The TCR originated in a donor aged 50 or older with non-small cell lung cancer. The sequenced sample was PBMCs, obtained before or after stereotactic body radiation therapy (not recorded which). This CDR3 reads CSARDPRTGGLSNQPQHF. The CDR3 bases are TGCAGTGCTAGAGACCCCAGGACAGGTGGCCTTAGCAATCAGCCCCAGCATTTT.